The present TCR beta chain was sequenced within a study of regulatory T cells in long-lasting Graves disease (dated by TCRdb to the early 2020s). Regarding the study in general: In the newly diagnosed Graves' disease group, patients had been taking antithyroid drugs for less than 3 months. The study was registered as a clinical trial and conducted in China. A total of around 35 samples underwent TCR sequencing, from about 13 patients with persistent Graves' disease and around 20 patients with newly diagnosed Graves' disease. Peripheral blood TCR sequencing and RNA sequencing compared persistent Graves' disease patients with newly diagnosed Graves' disease patients.

The method behind the library was multiplex PCR. Instrument used: Illumina HiSeq 4000. CDR3 regions were amplified by Arm-PCR with iRepertoire HTBI primers to construct TCR beta libraries. PCR products were gel purified before sequencing. The original methods were these. A total of roughly 67 TRBV and some 15 TRBJ segments were identified across samples and were used for gene usage analysis of CDR3 amino acid clonotypes. Filtered high-quality paired reads were merged into contigs using COPE and FqMerger. BLAST was used to align contigs to IMGT TRBV, TRBD and TRBJ reference genes, with CDR3 defined following IMGT. Clonotypes above 0.1% frequency were classified as highly expanded clones. Repertoire diversity was measured by Shannon entropy, and V-J evenness by the Gini coefficient. Public clonotypes were defined as clonotypes shared by more than one individual. TCRdb redid the processing of the public reads, applying fastp at Q25 and MiXCR, and retained in-frame beta chains. For every CDR3 protein sequence, its rows merge into one entry that carries the most common genes and DNA. What appears here as the V and J calls and clone size reflects TCRdb's work, not the paper's. This sample is represented by about 320,000 distinct CDR3 sequences; over 15% of them were singletons. The top ten clones comprise about 38% of the sample.

This clonotype was seen at least ten times. Its recognized antigen is unknown. Per-nucleotide qualities are absent, and no much larger clonotype sits a single base away. The paper as a whole reports these results and caveats: Lower TCR Shannon entropy and fewer highly expanded clones were observed in persistent Graves' disease patients than in newly diagnosed patients, which suggested clonal expansion. Sequencing and analysis were limited to the TCR beta chain. The study examined only peripheral blood because the primary lesion, thyroid tissue, could not be accessed. Patients with persistent disease shared more public clonotypes (about 2,500) than newly diagnosed patients did (roughly 970). As a limitation, the authors acknowledged that the small sample size may reduce accuracy.

The label giving this sample's time point can be read as: newly diagnosed GD, antithyroid drugs for less than 3 months. For both TCR sequencing and RNA sequencing, RNA was extracted from PBMCs in TRIzol. The diagnosis of Graves' disease was made according to American Thyroid Association guidelines. The patients came from an endocrinology department in Xi'an, China. Each patient gave approximately 9.7 milliliters of peripheral blood, collected in an EDTA anticoagulant tube. Ficoll Paque Plus density gradient separation was used to isolate PBMCs, and no further T cell sorting was performed. RNA quality was checked with an Agilent 2100 Bioanalyzer and agarose gel, and concentration with a NanoDrop 2000. The clonotype was recovered from a female donor with Graves disease. The starting material was peripheral blood mononuclear cells (PBMCs), obtained at new diagnosis, from a patient treated with antithyroid drugs.

The nucleotides are TGTGCCAGCAGCCTACCCTGGGCGAGAGATGAGCAGTTCTTC. This translates into CASSLPWARDEQFF. This receptor chain uses TRBV11-3 and TRBJ2-1; no D gene can be assigned with confidence. In the germline V gene, CDR1 corresponds to SGHNT and CDR2 to YENEEA. The CDR3 holds 14 amino acids from the cysteine to the phenylalanine. The read is trimmed to its CDR3 DNA, 42 bases read in frame from base 1. Cut back by 5 bases and 8 bases, the V and J ends lie 16 bases apart.